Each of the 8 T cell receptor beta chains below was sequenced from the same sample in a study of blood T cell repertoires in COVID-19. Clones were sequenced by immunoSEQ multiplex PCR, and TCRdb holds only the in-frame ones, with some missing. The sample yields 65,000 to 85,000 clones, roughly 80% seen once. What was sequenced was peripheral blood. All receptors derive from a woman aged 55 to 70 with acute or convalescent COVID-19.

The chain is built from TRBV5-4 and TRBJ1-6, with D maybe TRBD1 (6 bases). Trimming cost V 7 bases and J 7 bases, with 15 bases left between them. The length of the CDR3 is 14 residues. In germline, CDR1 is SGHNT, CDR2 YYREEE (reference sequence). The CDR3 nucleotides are TGTGCCAGCCACCGGGACATCTTCAATTCACCCCTCCACTTT. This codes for CASHRDIFNSPLHF.

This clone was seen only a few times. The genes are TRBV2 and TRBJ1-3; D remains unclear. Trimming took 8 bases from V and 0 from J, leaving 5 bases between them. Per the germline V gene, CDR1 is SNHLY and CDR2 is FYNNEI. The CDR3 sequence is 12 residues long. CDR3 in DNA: TGTGCCAGCGGCCGCTCTGGAAACACCATATATTTT. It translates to CASGRSGNTIYF.

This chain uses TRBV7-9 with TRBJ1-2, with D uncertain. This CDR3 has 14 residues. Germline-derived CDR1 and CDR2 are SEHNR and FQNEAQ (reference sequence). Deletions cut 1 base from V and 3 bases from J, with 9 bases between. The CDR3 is CASSLGTADYGYTF. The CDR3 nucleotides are TGTGCCAGCAGCTTAGGAACAGCAGACTATGGCTACACCTTC.

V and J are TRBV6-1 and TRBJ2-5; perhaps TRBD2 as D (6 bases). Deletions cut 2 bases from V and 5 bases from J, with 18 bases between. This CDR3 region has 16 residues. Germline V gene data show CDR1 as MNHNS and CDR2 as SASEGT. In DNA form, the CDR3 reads TGTGCCAGCAGTGAAAAGGGTGGAGGGCCCCCGGAGACCCAGTACTTC. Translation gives CASSEKGGGPPETQYF.

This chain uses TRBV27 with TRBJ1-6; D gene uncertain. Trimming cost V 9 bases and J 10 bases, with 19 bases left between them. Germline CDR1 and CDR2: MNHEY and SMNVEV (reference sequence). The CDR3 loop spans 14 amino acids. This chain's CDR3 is CARGPGYRRSPLHF. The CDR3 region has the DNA TGTGCCAGAGGGCCGGGCTATAGGAGGTCACCCCTCCACTTT.

The CDR3 nucleotides read TGTGCCAGCAGCTTAGCGCCATCGATGGGAGCCTACGAGCAGTACTTC. Its translation: CASSLAPSMGAYEQYF. The chain carries TRBV7-2 and TRBJ2-7; tentative D call: TRBD2 (5 bases). The germline CDR1 and CDR2 sequences are SGHTA and FQGNSA. V dropped 0 bases and J dropped 2 bases, with 14 bases sitting between them. The CDR3 sequence is 16 residues long. The variable domain in full, with the rest retrieved from reference TRBV7-2 and TRBJ2-7, is GAGVSQSPSNKVTEKGKDVELRCDPISGHTALYWYRQSLGQGLEFLIYFQGNSAPDKSGLPSDRFSAERTGGSVSTLTIQRTQQEDSAVYLCASSLAPSMGAYEQYFGPGTRLTVT.

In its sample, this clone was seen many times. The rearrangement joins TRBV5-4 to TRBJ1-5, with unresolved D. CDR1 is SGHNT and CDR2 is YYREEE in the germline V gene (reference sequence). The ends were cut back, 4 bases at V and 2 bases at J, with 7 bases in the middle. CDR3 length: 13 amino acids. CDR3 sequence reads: CASSQNGNQPQHF. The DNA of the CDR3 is TGTGCCAGCAGCCAGAACGGCAATCAGCCCCAGCATTTT.

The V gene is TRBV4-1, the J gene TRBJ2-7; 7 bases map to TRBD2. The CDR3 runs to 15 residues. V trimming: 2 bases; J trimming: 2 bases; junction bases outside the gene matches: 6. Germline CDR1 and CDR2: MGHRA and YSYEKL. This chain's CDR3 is CASSQWGEGPYEQYV. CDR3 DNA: TGCGCCAGCAGCCAATGGGGGGAGGGTCCCTACGAGCAGTACGTC.